Each of the 13 T cell receptor beta chains below was sequenced from the same sample in a study of blood T cell repertoires in COVID-19. Sequenced by immunoSEQ multiplex PCR; TCRdb stores in-frame clones only, minus some. The data show 10,000 or so clones, with about 71% seen just once and approximately 6% held by the top ten. Sequenced sample: peripheral blood. These receptors originate from a man in his fifties or sixties with COVID-19, enrolled during active disease.

This clone was recorded only once. This rearrangement joins TRBV28 to TRBJ1-1; the D gene is possibly TRBD1 (5 bases). This CDR3 is 12 amino acids long. Germline CDR1 is MDHEN and CDR2 is SYDVKM. V lost 3 bases and J lost 7, with 9 bases in between. The CDR3, as DNA: TGTGCCAGCAGTTTGAGACAGATTGAAGCTTTCTTT. This sequence encodes CASSLRQIEAFF.

This chain joins TRBV19 and TRBJ2-1, with TRBD2 matching 8 bases. Germline V gene sequence: CDR1 LNHDA, CDR2 SQIVND (reference sequence). The V segment lost 2 bases and the J segment 7 bases; nucleotides outside the gene matches: 4. The CDR3 extends over 14 amino acids. The CDR3 loop reads CASSISRGGNEQFF. The CDR3 bases are TGTGCCAGTAGTATATCCCGGGGGGGGAATGAGCAGTTCTTC.

This clone appeared a few times. V is TRBV27 and J is TRBJ1-2, with 10 bases matching TRBD1. The CDR3 loop spans 14 amino acids. In germline, CDR1 is MNHEY, CDR2 SMNVEV (reference sequence). V lost 5 bases, J lost 6 bases, and 6 bases stayed unmatched. This CDR3 reads CASSGRTGGHGYTF. CDR3 sequence (DNA): TGTGCCAGCAGTGGGCGGACAGGGGGACATGGCTACACCTTC.

V usage is TRBV6-5 and J usage is TRBJ2-1, with 9 bases matching TRBD1. This CDR3 is 15 amino acids long. The germline gives CDR1 MNHEY, CDR2 SVGAGI. J was trimmed by 6 bases and V by 6 bases; bases with no gene match: 9. The CDR3: CASSRWDRAVNEQFF. CDR3 nucleotides: TGTGCCAGCAGCCGCTGGGACAGGGCCGTCAATGAGCAGTTCTTC.

The chain employs TRBV6-4 and TRBJ2-5; no clear D gene. This CDR3 comprises 14 residues. Germline CDR1 is MRHNA and CDR2 is SNTAGT. V was trimmed by 2 bases and J by 2 bases, leaving 9 bases between them. In nucleotides, the CDR3 is TGTGCCAGCAGTGACACGTCAGTTCAAGAGACCCAGTACTTC. Its protein is CASSDTSVQETQYF.

This clone has only one observation. The chain employs TRBV24-1 and TRBJ2-1; TRBD2 might be the D (5 bases). The V gene lost 4 bases and the J gene lost 4 bases, with 13 bases spanning the gap. The CDR3 loop spans 15 amino acids. Germline V gene sequence: CDR1 KGHDR, CDR2 SFDVKD. CDR3 amino acids: CATSEGGLSYNEQFF. The CDR3 nucleotides are TGTGCCACCAGTGAAGGAGGACTTTCATACAATGAGCAGTTCTTC.

The sample holds a few counts of this clone. This rearrangement joins TRBV29-1 to TRBJ1-1; D gene ambiguous. The CDR3 extends over 12 amino acids. The V end lost 7 bases, the J end lost 4 bases, and 13 bases lay between the germline ends. CDR1 is SQVTM and CDR2 is ANQGSEA in the germline V gene. The DNA for the CDR3 is TGCAGCGGACGGGGTTATACCACTGAAGCTTTCTTT. The encoded protein is CSGRGYTTEAFF.

Remarks on this clone: In the same sample, other DNA sequences code for this CDR3. The chain carries TRBV7-9 and TRBJ2-5; 13 bases match TRBD2. The J segment lost 4 bases and the V segment lost 2 bases, leaving 7 bases of the junction unmatched. Germline CDR1 is SEHNR and CDR2 is FQNEAQ (reference sequence). The CDR3 runs 17 residues. This chain's CDR3 is CASSLTSLAGGRETQYF. The CDR3 DNA sequence: TGTGCCAGCAGCTTAACGTCACTAGCGGGGGGGCGAGAGACCCAGTACTTC.

The chain is built from TRBV18 and TRBJ2-7, with a tentative D call TRBD2 (5 bases). This CDR3 comprises 12 residues. V was shortened by 5 bases and J by 6 bases, with 11 bases between the two germline ends. Germline CDR1 is KGHSH and CDR2 is LQKENI. CDR3: CASSSGSGEQYV. The CDR3 DNA reads as TGTGCCAGCTCATCGGGATCCGGCGAGCAGTACGTC.

The chain uses TRBV27 and TRBJ2-3, with 7 nucleotides matching TRBD1. CDR1 MNHEY and CDR2 SMNVEV come from the germline V gene (reference sequence). The CDR3 loop spans 13 amino acids. V was pared by 8 bases and J by 5 bases, with 7 bases of the junction left unmatched. CDR3 protein: CASSTGVGDTQYF. In nucleotides, the CDR3 is TGTGCCAGCTCTACAGGGGTGGGAGATACGCAGTATTTT.

This chain uses TRBV11-2 with TRBJ2-7; D perhaps matches TRBD2 (5 bases). This CDR3 is 13 amino acids long. V was trimmed by 1 base and J by 6 bases, leaving 10 bases between them. Germline CDR1 SGHAT, CDR2 FQNNGV. The CDR3 protein is CASSLVLAGEQYV. CDR3 DNA sequence: TGTGCCAGCAGCTTAGTGTTGGCGGGCGAGCAGTACGTC.

The gene calls are TRBV5-6 and TRBJ2-3, with 13 bases matching TRBD2. Germline loops: CDR1 SGHDT, CDR2 YYEEEE. V lost 0 bases and J lost 0; bases outside the gene matches: 4. The CDR3 contains 18 residues. CDR3 amino acids: CASSLGLAGGSSTDTQYF. The CDR3, as DNA: TGTGCCAGCAGCTTGGGACTAGCGGGAGGCAGTAGCACAGATACGCAGTATTTT.

This clone has more than one count but fewer than ten. The chain is built from TRBV28 and TRBJ2-1; D might be TRBD1 (6 bases). CDR1 is MDHEN, CDR2 SYDVKM, per germline. The CDR3 runs to 15 residues. Between the trimmed V and J ends, which lost 9 bases and 5 bases, there was a span of 20 bases. The CDR3 protein is CASGMSAPGDNEQFF. The DNA for the CDR3 is TGTGCCAGTGGGATGAGTGCCCCAGGGGACAATGAGCAGTTCTTC.